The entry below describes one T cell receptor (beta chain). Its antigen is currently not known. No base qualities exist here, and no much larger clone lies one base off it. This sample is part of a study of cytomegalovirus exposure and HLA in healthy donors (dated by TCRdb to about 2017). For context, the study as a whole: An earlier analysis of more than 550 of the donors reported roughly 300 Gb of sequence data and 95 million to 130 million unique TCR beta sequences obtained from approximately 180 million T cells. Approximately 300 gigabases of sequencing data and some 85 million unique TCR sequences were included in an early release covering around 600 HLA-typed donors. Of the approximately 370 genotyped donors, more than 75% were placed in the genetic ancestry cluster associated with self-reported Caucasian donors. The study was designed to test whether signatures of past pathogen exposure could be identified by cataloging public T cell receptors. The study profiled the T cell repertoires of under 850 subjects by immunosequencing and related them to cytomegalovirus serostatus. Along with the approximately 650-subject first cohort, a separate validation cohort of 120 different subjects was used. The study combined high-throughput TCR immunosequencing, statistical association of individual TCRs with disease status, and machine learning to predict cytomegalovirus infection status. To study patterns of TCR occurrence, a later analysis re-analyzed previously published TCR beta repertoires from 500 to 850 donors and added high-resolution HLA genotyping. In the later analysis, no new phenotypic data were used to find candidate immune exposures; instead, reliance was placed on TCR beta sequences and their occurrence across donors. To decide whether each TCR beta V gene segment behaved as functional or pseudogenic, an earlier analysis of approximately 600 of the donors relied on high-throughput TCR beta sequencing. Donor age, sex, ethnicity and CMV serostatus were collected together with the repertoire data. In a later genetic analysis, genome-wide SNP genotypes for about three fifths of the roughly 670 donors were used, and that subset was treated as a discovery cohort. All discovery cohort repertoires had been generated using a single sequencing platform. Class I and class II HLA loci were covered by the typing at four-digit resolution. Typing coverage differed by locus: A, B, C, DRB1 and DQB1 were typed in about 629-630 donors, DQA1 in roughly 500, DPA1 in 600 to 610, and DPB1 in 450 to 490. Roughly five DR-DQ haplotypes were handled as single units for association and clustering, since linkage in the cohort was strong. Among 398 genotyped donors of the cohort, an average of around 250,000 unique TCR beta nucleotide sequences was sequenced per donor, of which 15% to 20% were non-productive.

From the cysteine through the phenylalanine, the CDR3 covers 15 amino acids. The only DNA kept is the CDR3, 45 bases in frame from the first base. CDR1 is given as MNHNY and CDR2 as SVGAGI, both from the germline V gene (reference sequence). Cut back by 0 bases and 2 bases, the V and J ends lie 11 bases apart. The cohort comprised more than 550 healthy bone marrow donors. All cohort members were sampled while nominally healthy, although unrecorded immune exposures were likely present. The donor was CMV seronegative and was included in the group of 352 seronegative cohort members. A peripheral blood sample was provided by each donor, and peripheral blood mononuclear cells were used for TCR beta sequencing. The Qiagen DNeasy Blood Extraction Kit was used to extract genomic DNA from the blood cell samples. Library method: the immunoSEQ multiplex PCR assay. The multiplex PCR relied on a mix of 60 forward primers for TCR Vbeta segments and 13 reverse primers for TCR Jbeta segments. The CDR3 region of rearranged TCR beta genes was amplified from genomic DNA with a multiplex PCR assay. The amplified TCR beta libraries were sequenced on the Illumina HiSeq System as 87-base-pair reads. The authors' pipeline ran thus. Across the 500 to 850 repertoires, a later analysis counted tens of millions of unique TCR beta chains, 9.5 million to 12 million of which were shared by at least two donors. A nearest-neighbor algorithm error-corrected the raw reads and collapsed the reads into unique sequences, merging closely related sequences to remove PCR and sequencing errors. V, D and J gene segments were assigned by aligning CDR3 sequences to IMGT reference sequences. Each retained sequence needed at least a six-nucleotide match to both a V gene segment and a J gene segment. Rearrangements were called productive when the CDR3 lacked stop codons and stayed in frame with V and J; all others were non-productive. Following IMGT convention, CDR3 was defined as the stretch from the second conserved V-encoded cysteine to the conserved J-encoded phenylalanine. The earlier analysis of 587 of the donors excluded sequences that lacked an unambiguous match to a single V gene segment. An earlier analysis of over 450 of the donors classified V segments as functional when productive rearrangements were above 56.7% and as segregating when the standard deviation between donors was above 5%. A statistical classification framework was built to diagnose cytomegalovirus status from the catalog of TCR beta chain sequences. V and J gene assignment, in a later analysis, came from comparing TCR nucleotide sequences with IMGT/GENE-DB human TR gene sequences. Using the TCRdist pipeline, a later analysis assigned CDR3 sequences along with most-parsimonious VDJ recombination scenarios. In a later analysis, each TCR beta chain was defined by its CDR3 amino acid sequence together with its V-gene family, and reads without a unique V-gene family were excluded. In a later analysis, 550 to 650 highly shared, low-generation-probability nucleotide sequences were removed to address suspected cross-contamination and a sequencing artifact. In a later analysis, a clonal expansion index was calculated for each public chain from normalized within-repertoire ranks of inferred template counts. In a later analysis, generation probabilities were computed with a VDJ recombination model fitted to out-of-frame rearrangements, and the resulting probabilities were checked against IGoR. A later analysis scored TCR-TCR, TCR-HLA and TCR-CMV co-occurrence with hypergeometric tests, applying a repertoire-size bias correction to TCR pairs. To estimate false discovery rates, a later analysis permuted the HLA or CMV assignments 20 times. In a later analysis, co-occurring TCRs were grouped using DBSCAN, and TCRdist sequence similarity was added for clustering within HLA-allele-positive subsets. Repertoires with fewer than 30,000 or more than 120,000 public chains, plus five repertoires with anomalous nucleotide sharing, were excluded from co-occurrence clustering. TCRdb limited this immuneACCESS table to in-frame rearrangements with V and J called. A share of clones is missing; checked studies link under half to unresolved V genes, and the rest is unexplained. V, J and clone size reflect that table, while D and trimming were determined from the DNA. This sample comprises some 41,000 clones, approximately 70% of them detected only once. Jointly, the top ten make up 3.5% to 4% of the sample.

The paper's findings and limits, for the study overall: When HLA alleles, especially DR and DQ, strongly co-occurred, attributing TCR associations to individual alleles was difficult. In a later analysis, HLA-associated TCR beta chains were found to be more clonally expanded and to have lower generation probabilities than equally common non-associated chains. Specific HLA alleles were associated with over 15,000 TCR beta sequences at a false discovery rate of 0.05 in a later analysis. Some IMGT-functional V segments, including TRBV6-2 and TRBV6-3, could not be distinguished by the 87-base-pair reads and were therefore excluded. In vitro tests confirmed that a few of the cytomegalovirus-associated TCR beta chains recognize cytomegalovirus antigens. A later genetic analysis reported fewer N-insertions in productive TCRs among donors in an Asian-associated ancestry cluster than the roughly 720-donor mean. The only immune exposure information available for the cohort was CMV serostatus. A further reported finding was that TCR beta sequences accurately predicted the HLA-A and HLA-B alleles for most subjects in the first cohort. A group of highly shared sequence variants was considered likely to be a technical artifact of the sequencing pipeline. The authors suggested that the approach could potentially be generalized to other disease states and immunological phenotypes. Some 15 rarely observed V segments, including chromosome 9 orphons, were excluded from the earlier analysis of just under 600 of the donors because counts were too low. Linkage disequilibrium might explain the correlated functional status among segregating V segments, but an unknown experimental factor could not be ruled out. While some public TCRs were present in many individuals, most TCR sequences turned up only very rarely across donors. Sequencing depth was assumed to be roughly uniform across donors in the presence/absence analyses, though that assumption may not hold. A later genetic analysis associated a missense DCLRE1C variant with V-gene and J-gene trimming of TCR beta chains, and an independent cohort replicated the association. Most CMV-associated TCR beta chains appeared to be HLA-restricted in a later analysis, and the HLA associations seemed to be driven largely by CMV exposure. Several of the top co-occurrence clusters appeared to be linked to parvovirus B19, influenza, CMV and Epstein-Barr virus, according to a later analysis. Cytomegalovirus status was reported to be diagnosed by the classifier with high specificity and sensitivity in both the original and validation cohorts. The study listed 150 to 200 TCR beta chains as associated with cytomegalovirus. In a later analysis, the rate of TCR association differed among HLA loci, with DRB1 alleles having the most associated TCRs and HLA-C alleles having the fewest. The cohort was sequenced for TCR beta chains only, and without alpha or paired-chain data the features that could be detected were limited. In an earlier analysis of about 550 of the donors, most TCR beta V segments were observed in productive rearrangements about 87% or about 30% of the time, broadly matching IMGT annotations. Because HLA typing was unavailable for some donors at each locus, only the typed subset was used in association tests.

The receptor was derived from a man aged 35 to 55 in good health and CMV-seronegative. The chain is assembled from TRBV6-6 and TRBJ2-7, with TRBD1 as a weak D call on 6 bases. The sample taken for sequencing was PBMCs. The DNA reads TGTGCCAGCAGTTACTCCGGACAGAGTACCTACGAGCAGTACTTC. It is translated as CASSYSGQSTYEQYF.